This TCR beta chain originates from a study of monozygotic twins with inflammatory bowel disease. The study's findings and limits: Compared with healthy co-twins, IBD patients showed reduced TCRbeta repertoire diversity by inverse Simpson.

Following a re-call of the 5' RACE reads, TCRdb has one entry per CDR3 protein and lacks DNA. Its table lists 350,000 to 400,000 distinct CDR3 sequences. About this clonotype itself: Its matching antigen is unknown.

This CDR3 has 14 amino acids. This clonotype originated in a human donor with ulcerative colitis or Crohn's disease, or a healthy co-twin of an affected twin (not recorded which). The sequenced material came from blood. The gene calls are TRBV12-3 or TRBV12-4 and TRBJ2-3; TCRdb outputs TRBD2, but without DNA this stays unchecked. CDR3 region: CASIRGGGADTQYF.